The T cell receptor (beta chain) described here comes from a study of glioma-infiltrating T cells (dated by TCRdb to about 2016). Notes on the research overall: TCR alpha- and beta-chain repertoires were sequenced from glioma tissue, non-neoplastic brain tissue and matched peripheral blood mononuclear cells. To gauge divergence between tissue and blood T-cell populations, every tissue-infiltrating repertoire was compared against the peripheral blood repertoire from the same patient. The paired cohort comprised three low-grade glioma patients, about 8 primary glioblastoma patients and three non-glioma patients contributing non-neoplastic brain tissue.

Trimming removed 7 bases from V and 6 bases from J; the gene matches leave 10 bases unexplained. Reading from cysteine to phenylalanine, the CDR3 counts 15 amino acids. This entry keeps only the CDR3 DNA: 45 bases, framed from base 1. This clonotype showed up just a few times. Its antigen remains undetermined. Base qualities are not provided; no much larger clone lies one nucleotide away. The iRepertoire nested amplicon-rescue multiplex PCR (arm-PCR) platform was used to amplify TCR alpha and beta CDR3 regions from RNA. For one-step reverse transcription and amplification, roughly 100-450 ng of tissue mRNA or PBMC total RNA was used as input. After bead purification, a secondary multiplex PCR added Illumina adapters, and libraries were gel-purified between 200 and 400 bp. The libraries contained internal 6-nucleotide barcodes that were used for demultiplexing. Sequencing of libraries was performed on an Illumina MiSeq with 2x220 or 2x250 nucleotide paired-end reads. Per the source publication's procedure: Paired reads were merged with FLASH 1.2.11 and aligned to the GRCh37 human genome with BWA-MEM before extracting TRA and TRB reads. An IMGT-derived reference of cassette sequences and CDR3 motifs, with pseudogenes included, was used for V and J assignment. Reads were translated in three frames, and productive CDR3s were defined by a C…FGXG motif without stop codons. Unique combinations of V-J cassette pair and CDR3 amino acid sequence were defined as clonotypes. Reads were filtered by Hamming distance, with the threshold set by the sequence error rate of each sample in mapped regions. TCRdb reran the public reads through fastp at Q25 and MiXCR, keeping productive beta chains. Rows are unified per CDR3 protein, each entry keeping the most common DNA and genes. TCRdb, not the original authors, processed these V and J calls. The sample table holds around 190,000 distinct CDR3 sequences, of which around 42% were seen once. Of the sample, 5.2% is held by the ten largest clones.

Results and caveats for the whole study, not just this receptor: VJ-independent divergence between tissue and blood was below expectation in non-neoplastic patients but above expectation in all gliomas, especially low-grade gliomas. Very few CDR3 sequences were shared between tissue and blood, attributed to high CDR3 diversity and limited sampling. Group comparisons rested on small numbers: three non-neoplastic, three low-grade glioma and 7 or 8 glioblastoma patients.

The chain is encoded by TRBV12-3 or TRBV12-4 joined to TRBJ2-1, with TRBD2 identical over 9 junction bases. Sequencing was performed on glioma tissue, nonneoplastic brain tissue, or PBMCs (not recorded which). The TCR was taken from a human donor with low-grade glioma or glioblastoma, undergoing nonglioma brain surgery, or in good health (not recorded which). The DNA sequence is as follows: TGTGCCAGCAATGTGCGGGCGGGAGGGTTCAATGAGCAGTTCTTC. Translated, it gives CASNVRAGGFNEQFF.